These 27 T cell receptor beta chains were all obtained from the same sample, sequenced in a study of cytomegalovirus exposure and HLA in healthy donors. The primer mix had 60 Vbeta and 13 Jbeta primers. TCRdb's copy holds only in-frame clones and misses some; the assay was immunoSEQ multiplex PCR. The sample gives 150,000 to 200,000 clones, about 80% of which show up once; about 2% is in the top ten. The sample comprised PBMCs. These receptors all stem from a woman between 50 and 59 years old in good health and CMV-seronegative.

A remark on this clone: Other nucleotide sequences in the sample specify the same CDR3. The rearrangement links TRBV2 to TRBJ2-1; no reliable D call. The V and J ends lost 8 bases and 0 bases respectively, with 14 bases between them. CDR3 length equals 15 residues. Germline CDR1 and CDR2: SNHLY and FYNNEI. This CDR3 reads CASSEPRSSYNEQFF. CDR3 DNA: TGTGCCAGCTCCGAACCCCGGAGCTCCTACAATGAGCAGTTCTTC.

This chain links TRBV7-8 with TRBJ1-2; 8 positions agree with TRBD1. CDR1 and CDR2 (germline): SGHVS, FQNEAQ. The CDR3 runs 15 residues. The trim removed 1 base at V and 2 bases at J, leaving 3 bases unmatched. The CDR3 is CASSLEGQANYGYTF. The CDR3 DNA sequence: TGTGCCAGCAGCTTAGAGGGACAGGCCAACTATGGCTACACCTTC.

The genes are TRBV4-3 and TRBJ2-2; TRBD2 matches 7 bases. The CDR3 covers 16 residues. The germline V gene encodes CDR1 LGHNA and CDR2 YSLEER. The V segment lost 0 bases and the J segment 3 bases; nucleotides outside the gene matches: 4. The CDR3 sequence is CASSQDAGGYTGELFF. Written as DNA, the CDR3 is TGCGCCAGCAGCCAAGATGCCGGGGGGTACACCGGGGAGCTGTTTTTT.

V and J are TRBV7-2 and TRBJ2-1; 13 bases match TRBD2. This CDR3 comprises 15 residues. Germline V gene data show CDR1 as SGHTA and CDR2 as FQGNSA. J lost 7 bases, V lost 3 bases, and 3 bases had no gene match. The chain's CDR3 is CASSLTSGGLNEQFF. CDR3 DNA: TGTGCCAGCAGCTTGACTAGCGGGGGGTTGAATGAGCAGTTCTTC.

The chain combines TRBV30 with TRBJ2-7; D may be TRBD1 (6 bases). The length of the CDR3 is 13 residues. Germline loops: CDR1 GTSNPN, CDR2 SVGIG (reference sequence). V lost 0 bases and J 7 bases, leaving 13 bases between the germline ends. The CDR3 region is CAWSVQLGQEQYF. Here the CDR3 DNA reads TGTGCCTGGAGTGTACAGCTGGGACAAGAGCAGTACTTC.

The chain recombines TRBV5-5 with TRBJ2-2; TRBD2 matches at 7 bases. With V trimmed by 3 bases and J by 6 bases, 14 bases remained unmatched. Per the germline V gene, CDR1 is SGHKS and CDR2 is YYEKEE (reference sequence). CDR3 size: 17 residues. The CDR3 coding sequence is TGTGCCAGCAGCTCCCCGAGCGGGGTGCTCTCGGCCGGGGAGCTGTTTTTT. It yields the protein CASSSPSGVLSAGELFF.

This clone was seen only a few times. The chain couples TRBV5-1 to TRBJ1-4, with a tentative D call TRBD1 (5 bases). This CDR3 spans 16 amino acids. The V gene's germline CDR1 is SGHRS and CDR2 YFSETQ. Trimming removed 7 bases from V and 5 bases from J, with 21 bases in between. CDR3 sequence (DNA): TGCGCCAGCTCCCTTGGGTTATCAGGACAAAATGAAAAACTGTTTTTT. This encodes CASSLGLSGQNEKLFF.

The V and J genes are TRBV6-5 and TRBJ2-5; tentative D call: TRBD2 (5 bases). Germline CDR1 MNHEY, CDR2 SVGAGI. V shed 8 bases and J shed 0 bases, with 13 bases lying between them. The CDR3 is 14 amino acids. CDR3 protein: CASALREHQETQYF. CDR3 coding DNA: TGTGCCAGCGCCCTCCGGGAACACCAAGAGACCCAGTACTTC.

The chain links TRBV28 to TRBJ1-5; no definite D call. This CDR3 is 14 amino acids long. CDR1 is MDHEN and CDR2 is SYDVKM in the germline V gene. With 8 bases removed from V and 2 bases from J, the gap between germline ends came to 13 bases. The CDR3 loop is CASVVSGGNQPQHF. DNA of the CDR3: TGTGCCAGCGTCGTATCGGGTGGCAATCAGCCCCAGCATTTT.

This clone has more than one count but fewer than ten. The CDR3 sequence: CASRSGQGYEKLFF. The CDR3 region has the DNA TGTGCCAGCAGATCGGGACAGGGTTATGAAAAACTGTTTTTT. The chain employs TRBV28 and TRBJ1-4, with TRBD1 matching 9 bases. The CDR3 spans 14 residues. Looked up from germline, CDR1 is MDHEN and CDR2 is SYDVKM. V gave up 6 bases and J gave up 6 bases; unmatched junction bases: 5.

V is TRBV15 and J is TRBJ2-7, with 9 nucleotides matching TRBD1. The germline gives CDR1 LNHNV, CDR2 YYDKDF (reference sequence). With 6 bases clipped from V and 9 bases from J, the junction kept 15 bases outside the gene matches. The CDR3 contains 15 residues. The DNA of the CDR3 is TGTGCCACCAGTCTGAGGACAGGGGAGAGTTTGGTGCAGTACTTC. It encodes CATSLRTGESLVQYF.

The CDR3 DNA reads TGTGCCAGCAGCACTGACGGACAGCCGAACACTGAAGCTTTCTTT. This gives the protein CASSTDGQPNTEAFF. The rearrangement joins TRBV7-2 to TRBJ1-1; a weak D match, TRBD1 (6 bases). This CDR3 is 15 amino acids long. Per the germline V gene, CDR1 is SGHTA and CDR2 is FQGNSA. Trimming left V 5 bases short and J 1 base short, with 14 bases between.

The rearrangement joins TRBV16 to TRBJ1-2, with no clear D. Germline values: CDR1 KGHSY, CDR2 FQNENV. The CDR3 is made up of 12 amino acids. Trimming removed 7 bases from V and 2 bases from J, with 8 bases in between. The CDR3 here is CASNAVNYGYTF. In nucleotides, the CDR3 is TGTGCCAGCAACGCGGTGAACTATGGCTACACCTTC.

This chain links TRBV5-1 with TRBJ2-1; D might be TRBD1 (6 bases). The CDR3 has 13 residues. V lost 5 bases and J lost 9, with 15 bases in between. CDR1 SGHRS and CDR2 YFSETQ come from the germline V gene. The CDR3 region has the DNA TGCGCCAGCAGACAGGGAAGTTTGGGTGAGCAGTTCTTC. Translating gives CASRQGSLGEQFF.

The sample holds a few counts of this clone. CDR3 protein: CASSQVGQGAYYEQYF. CDR3 in DNA: TGTGCCAGCAGCCAGGTGGGACAGGGGGCTTACTACGAGCAGTACTTC. The V and J genes are TRBV4-2 and TRBJ2-7, with 12 bases identical to TRBD1. CDR1 and CDR2 (germline): LGHNA, YNFKEQ. The V segment lost 3 bases and the J segment 3 bases; nucleotides outside the gene matches: 6. CDR3 length: 16 residues.

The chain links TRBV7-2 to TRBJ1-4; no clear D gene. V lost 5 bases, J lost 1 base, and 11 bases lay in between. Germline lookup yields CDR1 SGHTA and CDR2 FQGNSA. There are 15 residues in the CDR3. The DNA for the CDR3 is TGTGCCAGCAGCCCTGAGGCATTAACTAATGAAAAACTGTTTTTT. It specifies CASSPEALTNEKLFF.

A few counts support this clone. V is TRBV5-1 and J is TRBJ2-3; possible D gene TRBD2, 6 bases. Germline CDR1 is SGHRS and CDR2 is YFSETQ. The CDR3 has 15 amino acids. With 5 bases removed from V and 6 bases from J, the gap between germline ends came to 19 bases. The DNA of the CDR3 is TGCGCCAGCAGGCCGGGACTTGGGGTTTTCGATACGCAGTATTTT. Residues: CASRPGLGVFDTQYF.

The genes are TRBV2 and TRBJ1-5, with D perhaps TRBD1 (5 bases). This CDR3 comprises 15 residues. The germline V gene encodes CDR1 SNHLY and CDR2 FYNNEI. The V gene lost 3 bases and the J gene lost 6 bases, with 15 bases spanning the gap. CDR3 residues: CASSERQGSAQPQHF. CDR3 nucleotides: TGTGCCAGCAGTGAGAGGCAGGGCTCGGCTCAGCCCCAGCATTTT.

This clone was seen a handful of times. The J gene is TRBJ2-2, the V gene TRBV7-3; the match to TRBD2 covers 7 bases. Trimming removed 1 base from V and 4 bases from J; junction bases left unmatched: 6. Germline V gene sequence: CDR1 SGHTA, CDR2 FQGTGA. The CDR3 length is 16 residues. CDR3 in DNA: TGTGCCAGCAGCTTAAGGACTAGTGGGGGCACCGGGGAGCTGTTTTTT. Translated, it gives CASSLRTSGGTGELFF. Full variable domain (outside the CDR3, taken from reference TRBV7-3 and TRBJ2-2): GAGVSQTPSNKVTEKGKYVELRCDPISGHTALYWYRQSLGQGPEFLIYFQGTGAADDSGLPNDRFFAVRPEGSVSTLKIQRTERGDSAVYLCASSLRTSGGTGELFFGEGSRLTVL.

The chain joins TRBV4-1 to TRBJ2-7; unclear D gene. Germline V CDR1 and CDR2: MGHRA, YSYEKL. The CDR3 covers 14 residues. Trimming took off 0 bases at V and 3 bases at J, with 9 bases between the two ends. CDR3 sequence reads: CASSQEVSVYEQYF. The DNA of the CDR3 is TGCGCCAGCAGCCAAGAAGTGAGCGTCTACGAGCAGTACTTC.

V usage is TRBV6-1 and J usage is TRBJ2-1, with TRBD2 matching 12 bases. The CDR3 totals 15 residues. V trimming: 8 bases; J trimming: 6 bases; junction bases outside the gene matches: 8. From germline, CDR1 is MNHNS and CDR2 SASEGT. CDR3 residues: CASGLAGGPSNEQFF. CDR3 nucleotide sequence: TGTGCCAGCGGCCTAGCGGGAGGGCCCTCCAATGAGCAGTTCTTC.

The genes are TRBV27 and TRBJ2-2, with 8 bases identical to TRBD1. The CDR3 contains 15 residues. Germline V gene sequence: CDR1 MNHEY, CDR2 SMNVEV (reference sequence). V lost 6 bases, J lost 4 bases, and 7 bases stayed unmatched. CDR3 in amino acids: CASSPGQAITGELFF. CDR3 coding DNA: TGTGCCAGCAGCCCGGGACAGGCAATCACCGGGGAGCTGTTTTTT.

The CDR3: CASSQDGQGLYGYTF. The CDR3 region has the DNA TGCGCCAGCAGCCAAGACGGACAGGGACTCTATGGCTACACCTTC. The J gene is TRBJ1-2, the V gene TRBV4-3; 8 bases are a match to TRBD1. Germline-derived CDR1 and CDR2 are LGHNA and YSLEER. The CDR3 sequence is 15 residues long. J gave up 4 bases and V 0 bases, and 4 bases lay outside the gene matches.

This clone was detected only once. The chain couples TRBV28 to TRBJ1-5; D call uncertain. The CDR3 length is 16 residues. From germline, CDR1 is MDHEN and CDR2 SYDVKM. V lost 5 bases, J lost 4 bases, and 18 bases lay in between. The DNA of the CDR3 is TGTGCCAGCAGTCCGCGGGGAGGCAGCTTTAATCAGCCCCAGCATTTT. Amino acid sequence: CASSPRGGSFNQPQHF.

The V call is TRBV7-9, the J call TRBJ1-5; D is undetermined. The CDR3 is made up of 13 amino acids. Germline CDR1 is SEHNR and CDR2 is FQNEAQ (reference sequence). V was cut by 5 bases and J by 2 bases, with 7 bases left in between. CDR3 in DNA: TGTGCCAGCAGCCCCGTCGGCAATCAGCCCCAGCATTTT. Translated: CASSPVGNQPQHF.

The CDR3 region has the DNA TGTGCCAGCAGCAAAGGACAGGGACTCAATCAGCCCCAGCATTTT. Residues: CASSKGQGLNQPQHF. V is TRBV7-2 and J is TRBJ1-5; 8 bases agree with TRBD1. CDR3 length: 15 amino acids. The germline CDR1 and CDR2 sequences are SGHTA and FQGNSA. Trimming took 5 bases from V and 3 from J; bases not matched to a gene: 6.

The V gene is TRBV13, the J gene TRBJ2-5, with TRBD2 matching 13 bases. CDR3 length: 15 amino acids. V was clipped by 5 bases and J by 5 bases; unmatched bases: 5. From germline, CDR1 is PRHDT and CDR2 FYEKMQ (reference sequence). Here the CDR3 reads CASSQRTSGGETQYF. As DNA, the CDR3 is TGTGCCAGCAGCCAGAGGACTAGCGGGGGTGAGACCCAGTACTTC.